This T cell receptor beta chain originates from a study of blood T cell repertoires in COVID-19. Background on the study: COVID-19 samples, acute and convalescent, were from the United States, Italy and Spain.

As processed by the authors: How many nucleated cells were present was estimated from reference gene primer amplification. The repertoire was sequenced with immunoSEQ multiplex PCR; TCRdb's copy has only in-frame clones and lacks some. V, J and clone size are those of that table, while D and trimming were read from the DNA. In the table there are some 240,000 clones, around 81% of which are singletons. In germline, CDR1 is SGHRS, CDR2 YFSETQ. The CDR3 runs 15 residues. V shed 0 bases and J 4 bases; nucleotides not matched to a gene: 2. Sample: peripheral blood. The origin of this receptor is a woman aged 70-85 years with acute or convalescent COVID-19. The chain joins TRBV5-1 to TRBJ2-1, with TRBD1 identical over 9 bases. CDR3 DNA sequence: TGCGCCAGCAGCTTGGAGGGACAGGGATACAATGAGCAGTTCTTC. It encodes CASSLEGQGYNEQFF.